These 9 T cell receptor beta chains came from one sample sequenced in a study of blood T cells in healthy people across ages. Primers used in a second PCR of roughly 6 to 11 cycles were a sample-barcoded 5' primer and a J-beta primer mix. Using its own MiXCR run on the 5' RACE reads, TCRdb lists one record per CDR3 protein. The sample lists more than 650,000 distinct CDR3 sequences; 20% to 30% were seen once. The same sample was also used in a study of T cells of mothers and their children.

Source material: blood. The receptor set was obtained from a boy between 10 and 17 years old in good health.

This clonotype was counted a few times. The J gene is TRBJ2-5, the V gene TRBV11-2; D may be TRBD2 (5 bases). This CDR3 contains 16 residues. In germline, CDR1 is SGHAT, CDR2 FQNNGV. V lost 3 bases and J 2 bases, leaving 16 bases between the germline ends. CDR3 sequence: CASSLDLRDYQETQYF. CDR3 nucleotide sequence: TGTGCCAGCAGCTTGGACCTTCGAGACTATCAAGAGACCCAGTACTTC.

The chain carries TRBV7-8 and TRBJ2-5, with a tentative D call TRBD2 (6 bases). The J call may be in error: the DNA end matches TRBJ2-1 better. CDR1 SGHVS and CDR2 FQNEAQ come from the germline V gene. The CDR3 is 13 residues long. Here the CDR3 DNA reads TGTGCCAGCAGCTTAGCACTAGCACACGAGCAGTTCTTC. It specifies CASSLALAHEQFF.

This clonotype was detected only a few times. This rearrangement joins TRBV7-9 to TRBJ2-5; D possibly corresponds to TRBD1 (5 bases). Matching the DNA end better, TRBJ2-7 makes the J call doubtful. Germline V gene lookup returns CDR1 SEHNR and CDR2 FQNEAQ (reference sequence). There are 15 residues in the CDR3. CDR3 in amino acids: CASSDLGPPSYEQYF. The CDR3, as DNA: TGTGCCAGCAGCGACCTGGGGCCCCCCTCCTACGAGCAGTACTTC.

This clonotype was counted ten times or more. The genes are TRBV12-3 or TRBV12-4 and TRBJ2-5, with 10 positions matching TRBD1. The CDR3 spans 15 residues. V shed 6 bases and J 3 bases; nucleotides not matched to a gene: 7. The chain's CDR3 is CASRLTGTGEETQYF. CDR3 nucleotides: TGTGCCAGCAGGTTGACCGGGACAGGGGAAGAGACCCAGTACTTC.

This chain joins TRBV4-2 and TRBJ2-1, with TRBD2 identical over 7 bases. Germline trimming cut 4 bases from V and 0 bases from J; bases unmatched to any gene: 6. CDR1 LGHNA and CDR2 YNFKEQ come from the germline V gene. The CDR3 runs 16 residues. The CDR3 region has the DNA TGTGCCAGCAGCCTATTACGGGACTACTCCTACAATGAGCAGTTCTTC. This translates into CASSLLRDYSYNEQFF.

This clonotype has a handful of counts. The chain links TRBV15 to TRBJ1-2; possibly TRBD1 for D (6 bases). Trimming pared 4 bases from V and 1 base from J, leaving 10 bases between. The CDR3 runs to 14 residues. Germline V gives CDR1 LNHNV, CDR2 YYDKDF (reference sequence). The CDR3 coding sequence is TGTGCCACCAGCATGGGGGGCAGTAACTATGGCTACACCTTC. This encodes CATSMGGSNYGYTF. Based on the CDR3 plus reference TRBV15 and TRBJ1-2, the full variable domain is DAMVIQNPRYQVTQFGKPVTLSCSQTLNHNVMYWYQQKSSQAPKLLFHYYDKDFNNEADTPDNFQSRRPNTSFCFLDIRSPGLGDTAMYLCATSMGGSNYGYTFGSGTRLTVV.

V usage is TRBV12-5 and J usage is TRBJ2-7; the D gene could be TRBD1 or TRBD2 (5 bases each). The germline V and J ends were trimmed by 6 bases and 4 bases, with 13 bases remaining between them. Germline CDR1 reads LGHNT; CDR2 reads FRNRAP. The CDR3 is 13 residues long. As DNA, the CDR3 is TGTGCTAGTGGACCGGGGCCAACTTACGAGCAGTACTTC. This sequence encodes CASGPGPTYEQYF. Full variable domain (remainder filled in from reference TRBV12-5 and TRBJ2-7): DARVTQTPRHKVTEMGQEVTMRCQPILGHNTVFWYRQTMMQGLELLAYFRNRAPLDDSGMPKDRFSAEMPDATLATLKIQPSEPRDSAVYFCASGPGPTYEQYFGPGTRLTVT.

The chain joins TRBV6-1 to TRBJ1-5; D is possibly TRBD1 (6 bases). From germline, CDR1 is MNHNS and CDR2 SASEGT. This CDR3 spans 16 amino acids. Trimming took off 3 bases at V and 6 bases at J, with 18 bases between the two ends. The CDR3 here is CASSDFRHREAQPQHF. CDR3 DNA: TGTGCCAGCAGTGATTTCCGACACAGGGAAGCTCAGCCCCAGCATTTT.

The rearrangement joins TRBV9 to TRBJ2-5, with TRBD2 identical over 12 bases. With V trimmed by 6 bases and J by 4 bases, 7 bases remained unmatched. Germline V gene sequence: CDR1 SGDLS, CDR2 YYNGEE. The CDR3 sequence is 15 residues long. The CDR3 DNA follows: TGTGCCAGCACCCTAGCGGGGGGGCCGGGAGAGACCCAGTACTTC. It specifies CASTLAGGPGETQYF.